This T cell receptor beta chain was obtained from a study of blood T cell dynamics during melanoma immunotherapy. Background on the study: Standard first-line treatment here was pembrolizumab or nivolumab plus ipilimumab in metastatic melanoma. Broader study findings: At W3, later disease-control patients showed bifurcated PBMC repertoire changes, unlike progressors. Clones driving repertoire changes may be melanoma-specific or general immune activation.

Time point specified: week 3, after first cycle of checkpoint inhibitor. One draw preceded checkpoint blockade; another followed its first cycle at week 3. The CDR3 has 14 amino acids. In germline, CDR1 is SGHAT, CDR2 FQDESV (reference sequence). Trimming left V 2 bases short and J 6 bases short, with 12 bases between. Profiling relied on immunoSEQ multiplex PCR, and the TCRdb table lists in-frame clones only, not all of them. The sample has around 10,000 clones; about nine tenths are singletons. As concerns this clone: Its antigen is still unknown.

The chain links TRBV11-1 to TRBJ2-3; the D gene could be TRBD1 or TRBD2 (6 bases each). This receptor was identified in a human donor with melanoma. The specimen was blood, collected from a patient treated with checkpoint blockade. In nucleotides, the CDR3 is TGTGCCAGCAGCTTACAGCGGAGGGGGGATACGCAGTATTTT. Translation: CASSLQRRGDTQYF.